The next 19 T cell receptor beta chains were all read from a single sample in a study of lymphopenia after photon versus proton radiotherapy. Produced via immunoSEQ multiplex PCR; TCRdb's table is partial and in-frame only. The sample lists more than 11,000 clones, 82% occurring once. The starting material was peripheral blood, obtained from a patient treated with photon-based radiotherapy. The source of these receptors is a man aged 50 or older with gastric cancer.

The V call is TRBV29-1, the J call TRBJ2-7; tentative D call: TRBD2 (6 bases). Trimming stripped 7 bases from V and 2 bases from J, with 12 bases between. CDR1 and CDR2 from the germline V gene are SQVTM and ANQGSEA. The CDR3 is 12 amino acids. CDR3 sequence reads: CSGGDGTYEQYF. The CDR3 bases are TGCAGCGGGGGGGACGGTACCTACGAGCAGTACTTC.

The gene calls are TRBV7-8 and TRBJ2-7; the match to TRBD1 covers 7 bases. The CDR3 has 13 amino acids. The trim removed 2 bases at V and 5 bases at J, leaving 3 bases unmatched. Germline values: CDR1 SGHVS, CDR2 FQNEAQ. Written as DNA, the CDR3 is TGTGCCAGCAGCTTACGTAGGGGGCACGAGCAGTACTTC. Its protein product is CASSLRRGHEQYF.

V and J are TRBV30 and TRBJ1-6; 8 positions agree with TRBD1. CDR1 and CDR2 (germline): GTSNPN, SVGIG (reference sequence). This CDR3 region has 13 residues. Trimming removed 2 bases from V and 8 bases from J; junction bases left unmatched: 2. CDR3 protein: CAWSLDRDSPLHF. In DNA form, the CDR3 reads TGTGCCTGGAGTTTGGACAGGGATTCACCCCTCCACTTT.

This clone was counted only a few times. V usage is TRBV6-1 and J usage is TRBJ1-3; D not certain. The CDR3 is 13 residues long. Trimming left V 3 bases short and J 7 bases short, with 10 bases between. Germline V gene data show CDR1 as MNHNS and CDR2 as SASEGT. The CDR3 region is CASSDTLGNTIYF. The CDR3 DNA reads TGTGCCAGCAGTGACACCCTCGGTAACACCATATATTTT.

CDR3 sequence (DNA): TGTGCCTGGAGTGTTAAGGGGGCGAGCAATCAGCCCCAGCATTTT. Translation gives CAWSVKGASNQPQHF. The V call is TRBV30, the J call TRBJ1-5; 7 nucleotides line up with TRBD1. This CDR3 region has 15 residues. Germline V gene data show CDR1 as GTSNPN and CDR2 as SVGIG (reference sequence). V lost 0 bases to trimming and J lost 1 base; unmatched junction nucleotides: 3.

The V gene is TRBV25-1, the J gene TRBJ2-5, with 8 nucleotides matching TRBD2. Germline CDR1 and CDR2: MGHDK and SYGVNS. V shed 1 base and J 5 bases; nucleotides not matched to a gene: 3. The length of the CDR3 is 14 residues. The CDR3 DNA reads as TGTGCCAGCAGTGAATCAGCGGGGGCGGAGACCCAGTACTTC. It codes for CASSESAGAETQYF.

CDR3 protein: CASRSGTGVFGELFF. The CDR3 bases are TGCGCCAGCAGGTCCGGGACAGGGGTTTTCGGGGAGCTGTTTTTT. This chain links TRBV10-2 with TRBJ2-2, with 10 bases matching TRBD1. This CDR3 is built from 15 residues. Trimming took 6 bases from V and 7 from J; bases not matched to a gene: 8. Germline V gene sequence: CDR1 WSHSY, CDR2 SAAADI.

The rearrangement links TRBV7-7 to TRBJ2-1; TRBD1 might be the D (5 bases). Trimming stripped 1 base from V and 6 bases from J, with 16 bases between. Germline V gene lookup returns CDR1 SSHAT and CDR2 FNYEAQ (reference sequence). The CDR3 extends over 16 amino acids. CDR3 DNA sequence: TGTGCCAGCAGCTTAGGCCCTCAGGGTAAAGCCAATGAGCAGTTCTTC. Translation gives CASSLGPQGKANEQFF.

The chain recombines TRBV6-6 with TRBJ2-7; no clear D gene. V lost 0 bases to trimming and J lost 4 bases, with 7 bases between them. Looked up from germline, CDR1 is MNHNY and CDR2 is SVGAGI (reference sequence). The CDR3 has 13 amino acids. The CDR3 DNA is TGTGCCAGCAGTTACTCGAGCAGGTACGAGCAGTACGTC. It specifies CASSYSSRYEQYV.

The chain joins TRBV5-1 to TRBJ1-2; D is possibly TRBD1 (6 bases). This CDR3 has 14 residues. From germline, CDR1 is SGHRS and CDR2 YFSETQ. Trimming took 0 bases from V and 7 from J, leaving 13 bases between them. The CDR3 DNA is TGCGCCAGCAGCTTGGTGGACAGCACCGTTGGCTACACCTTC. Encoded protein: CASSLVDSTVGYTF.

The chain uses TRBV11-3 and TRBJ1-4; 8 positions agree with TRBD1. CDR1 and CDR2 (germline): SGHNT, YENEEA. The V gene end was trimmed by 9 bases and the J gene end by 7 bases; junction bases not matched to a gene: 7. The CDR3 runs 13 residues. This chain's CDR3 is CASPGGAGEKLFF. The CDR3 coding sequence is TGTGCCAGTCCAGGGGGCGCGGGTGAAAAACTGTTTTTT. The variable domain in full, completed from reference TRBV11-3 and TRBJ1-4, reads EAGVVQSPRYKIIEKKQPVAFWCNPISGHNTLYWYLQNLGQGPELLIRYENEEAVDDSQLPKDRFSAERLKGVDSTLKIQPAELGDSAVYLCASPGGAGEKLFFGSGTQLSVL.

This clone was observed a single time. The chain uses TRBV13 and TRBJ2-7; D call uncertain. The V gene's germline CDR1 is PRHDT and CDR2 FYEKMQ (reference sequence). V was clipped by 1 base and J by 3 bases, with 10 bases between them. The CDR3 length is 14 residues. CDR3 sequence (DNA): TGTGCCAGCAGCTTAGCGTTTTTGAGCTACGAGCAGTACTTC. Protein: CASSLAFLSYEQYF. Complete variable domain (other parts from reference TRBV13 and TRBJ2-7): AAGVIQSPRHLIKEKRETATLKCYPIPRHDTVYWYQQGPGQDPQFLISFYEKMQSDKGSIPDRFSAQQFSDYHSELNMSSLELGDSALYFCASSLAFLSYEQYFGPGTRLTVT.

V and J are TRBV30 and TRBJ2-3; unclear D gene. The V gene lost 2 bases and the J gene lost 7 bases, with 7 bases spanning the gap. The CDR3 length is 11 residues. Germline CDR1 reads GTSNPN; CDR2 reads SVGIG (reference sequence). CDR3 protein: CAWSLGYTQYF. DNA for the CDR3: TGTGCCTGGAGTCTAGGCTATACGCAGTATTTT. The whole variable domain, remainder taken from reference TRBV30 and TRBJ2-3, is SQTIHQWPATLVQPVGSPLSLECTVEGTSNPNLYWYRQAAGRGLQLLFYSVGIGQISSEVPQNLSASRPQDRQFILSSKKLLLSDSGFYLCAWSLGYTQYFGPGTRLTVL.

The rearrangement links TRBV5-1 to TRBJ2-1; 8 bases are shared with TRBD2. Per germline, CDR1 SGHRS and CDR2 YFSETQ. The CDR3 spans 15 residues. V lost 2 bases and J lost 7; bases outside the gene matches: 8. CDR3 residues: CASSFNGGARNEQFF. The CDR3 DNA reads TGCGCCAGCAGCTTCAACGGGGGGGCCAGAAATGAGCAGTTCTTC.

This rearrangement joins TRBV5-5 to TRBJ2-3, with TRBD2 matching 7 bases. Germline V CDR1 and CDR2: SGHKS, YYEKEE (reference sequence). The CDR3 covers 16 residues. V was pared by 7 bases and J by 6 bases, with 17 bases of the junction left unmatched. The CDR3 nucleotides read TGTGCCAGCGTACCGATAGCGGGCTCCCCGGGGGATACGCAGTATTTT. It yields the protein CASVPIAGSPGDTQYF.

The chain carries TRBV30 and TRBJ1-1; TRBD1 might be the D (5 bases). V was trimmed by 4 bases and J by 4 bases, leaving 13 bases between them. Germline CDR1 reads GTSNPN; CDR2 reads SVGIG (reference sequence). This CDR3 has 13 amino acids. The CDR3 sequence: CAWKGPPGTEAFF. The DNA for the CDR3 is TGTGCCTGGAAGGGGCCCCCGGGCACTGAAGCTTTCTTT.

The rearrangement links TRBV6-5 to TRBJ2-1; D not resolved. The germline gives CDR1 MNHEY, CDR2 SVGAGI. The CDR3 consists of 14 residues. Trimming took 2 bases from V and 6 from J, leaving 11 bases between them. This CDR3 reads CASSYALATNEQFF. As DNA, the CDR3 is TGTGCCAGCAGTTACGCTTTGGCAACCAATGAGCAGTTCTTC.

The CDR3 DNA reads as TGTGCCAGCAGCCCCGTCCCGAGGGAGACCCAGTACTTC. Its protein product is CASSPVPRETQYF. This rearrangement joins TRBV9 to TRBJ2-5; D gene unclear. The ends were cut back, 4 bases at V and 5 bases at J, with 12 bases in the middle. Germline CDR1 is SGDLS and CDR2 is YYNGEE. This CDR3 comprises 13 residues.

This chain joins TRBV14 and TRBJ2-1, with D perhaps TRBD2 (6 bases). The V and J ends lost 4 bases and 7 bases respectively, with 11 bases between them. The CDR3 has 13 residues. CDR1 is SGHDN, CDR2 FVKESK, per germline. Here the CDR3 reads CASSLLRGNEQFF. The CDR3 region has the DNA TGTGCCAGCAGCCTCCTTCGGGGGAATGAGCAGTTCTTC. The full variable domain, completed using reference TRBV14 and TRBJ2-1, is EAGVTQFPSHSVIEKGQTVTLRCDPISGHDNLYWYRRVMGKEIKFLLHFVKESKQDESGMPNNRFLAERTGGTYSTLKVQPAELEDSGVYFCASSLLRGNEQFFGPGTRLTVL.